This entry lists 20 T cell receptor beta chains sequenced from one sample in a study of blood T cells in healthy people across ages. The use of a sample-barcoded 5' primer and a J-beta primer mix characterized a second PCR of roughly 6 to 11 cycles. From the 5' RACE reads, TCRdb called clonotypes with MiXCR, one entry per CDR3 protein. The sample includes approximately 800,000 distinct CDR3 sequences, about 53% of them seen just once. Input material: blood. The receptors come from an elderly man in good health.

A few counts support this clonotype. The V call is TRBV2, the J call TRBJ2-7, with 7 bases fitting TRBD1. J lost 5 bases, V lost 1 base, and 2 bases had no gene match. Germline-derived CDR1 and CDR2 are SNHLY and FYNNEI. CDR3 length: 13 amino acids. The CDR3 DNA sequence: TGTGCCAGCAGTGAAGGCAGGGGGAACGAGCAGTACTTC. Its translation is CASSEGRGNEQYF.

This clonotype was detected a few times. The chain employs TRBV11-3 and TRBJ2-5; D is unresolved. V lost 5 bases, J lost 11 bases, and 21 bases lay in between. Germline V gene lookup returns CDR1 SGHNT and CDR2 YENEEA. The CDR3 is 14 residues long. The chain's CDR3 is CASSRLRASNEQYF. CDR3 nucleotides: TGTGCCAGCAGCCGACTTAGAGCCAGCAATGAGCAGTACTTC.

The chain links TRBV7-2 to TRBJ2-2, with D possibly matching TRBD1 (5 bases). Trimming stripped 0 bases from V and 6 bases from J, with 17 bases between. CDR1 is SGHTA and CDR2 is FQGNSA in the germline V gene. CDR3 size: 17 residues. The CDR3 sequence is CASSLALTQWGPGELFF. Written as DNA, the CDR3 is TGTGCCAGCAGCTTAGCCCTCACTCAGTGGGGCCCCGGGGAGCTGTTTTTT.

The chain has TRBV11-2 and TRBJ2-1; the D gene is possibly TRBD1 (6 bases). CDR1 is SGHAT, CDR2 FQNNGV, per germline. The CDR3 extends over 11 amino acids. V shed 2 bases and J shed 14 bases, with 10 bases lying between them. The chain's CDR3 is CASSLSGEKFF. The CDR3 region has the DNA TGTGCCAGCAGCTTATCAGGGGAGAAGTTCTTC.

The chain carries TRBV11-1 and TRBJ2-7; 7 positions match TRBD2. Germline trimming cut 7 bases from V and 7 bases from J; bases unmatched to any gene: 22. The CDR3 runs to 17 residues. Germline V gene data show CDR1 as SGHAT and CDR2 as FQDESV (reference sequence). In DNA form, the CDR3 reads TGTGCCAGCACCGTCCGGACTAGTCCCAATTTCTACAATGAGCAGTACTTC. Amino acid sequence: CASTVRTSPNFYNEQYF.

The chain recombines TRBV20-1 with TRBJ1-1, with a weak D call TRBD1 (5 bases). V shed 1 base and J shed 9 bases, with 12 bases lying between them. Germline values: CDR1 DFQATT, CDR2 SNEGSKA (reference sequence). The CDR3 length is 12 residues. The CDR3 is CSARGAGNQAFF. CDR3 sequence (DNA): TGCAGTGCTAGAGGGGCAGGGAATCAAGCTTTCTTT.

This sequence joins TRBV5-1 and TRBJ2-7; D tentatively fits TRBD1 or TRBD2 (5 bases each). V shed 3 bases and J shed 0 bases, with 13 bases lying between them. Looked up from germline, CDR1 is SGHRS and CDR2 is YFSETQ. The CDR3 is made up of 15 amino acids. The chain's CDR3 is CASSSAGADSYEQYF. In nucleotides, the CDR3 is TGCGCCAGCAGCTCAGCCGGGGCCGACTCCTACGAGCAGTACTTC.

This clonotype has only a few counts. J is TRBJ1-6 and V is TRBV7-8; D ambiguous. CDR3 size: 15 residues. V lost 4 bases, J lost 7 bases, and 14 bases lay in between. Germline V gene data show CDR1 as SGHVS and CDR2 as FQNEAQ. This CDR3 is CASSSEIPRNSPLHF. The CDR3 DNA is TGTGCCAGCAGCTCTGAGATCCCTCGGAATTCACCCCTCCACTTT.

J is TRBJ2-5 and V is TRBV24-1; 12 bases fit TRBD1. V lost 2 bases, J lost 5 bases, and 5 bases stayed unmatched. CDR1 and CDR2 from the germline V gene are KGHDR and SFDVKD. This CDR3 region has 16 residues. In DNA, the CDR3 is TGTGCCACCAGTGATTCGGGACAGGGGGCGGGTGAGACCCAGTACTTC. Amino acids: CATSDSGQGAGETQYF.

The chain employs TRBV5-1 and TRBJ2-7; maybe TRBD1 (5 bases). The V end lost 4 bases, the J end lost 6 bases, and 11 bases lay between the germline ends. Germline CDR1 is SGHRS and CDR2 is YFSETQ. The CDR3 is 12 residues long. In DNA, the CDR3 is TGCGCCAGCAGCATAACAGGAAGCGAGCAGTACTTC. Amino acid sequence: CASSITGSEQYF.

The chain is built from TRBV20-1 and TRBJ2-5, with a possible D match to TRBD2 (5 bases). The end of the DNA is better explained by TRBJ2-7, so the J call may be wrong. The CDR3 consists of 10 residues. The germline CDR1 and CDR2 sequences are DFQATT and SNEGSKA (reference sequence). The DNA of the CDR3 is TGCAGGGTCGGGATTTACGAGCAGTACTTC. Translating gives CRVGIYEQYF.

This clonotype was found a few times. The chain is built from TRBV5-1 and TRBJ2-7, with 12 nucleotides matching TRBD2. The CDR3 has 18 residues. Germline lookup yields CDR1 SGHRS and CDR2 YFSETQ. The V and J ends lost 0 bases and 3 bases, in that order; junction bases with no gene match: 10. The CDR3 is CASSLALSSTSGSYEQYF. CDR3 coding DNA: TGCGCCAGCAGCTTGGCCCTTTCCTCGACTAGCGGGAGCTACGAGCAGTACTTC.

Regarding this clonotype: This may arise from a read error, as a much more abundant clone is one base away. V and J are TRBV5-1 and TRBJ2-6, with D unresolved. The V end lost 0 bases, the J end lost 0 bases, and 4 bases lay between the germline ends. CDR1 and CDR2 (germline): SGHRS, YFSETQ. CDR3 size: 15 residues. The CDR3 bases are TGCGCCAGCAGCTTGGACCGCTCTGGGGCCAACGTCCTGACTTTC. This encodes CASSLDRSGANVLTF.

There are a few counts of this clonotype. V and J are TRBV6-2 or TRBV6-3 and TRBJ2-7, with D perhaps given as TRBD1 or TRBD2 (5 bases each). The germline V gene has CDR1 MNHEY and CDR2 SVGEGT. V was trimmed by 0 bases and J by 3 bases, leaving 12 bases between them. The CDR3 extends over 15 amino acids. This CDR3 reads CASSYSWDGHYEQYF. CDR3 DNA: TGTGCCAGCAGTTACTCGTGGGACGGGCACTACGAGCAGTACTTC.

CDR3 sequence: CASSSSREGEQYF. CDR3 sequence (DNA): TGTGCCAGCAGTTCAAGCCGGGAGGGCGAGCAGTACTTC. The J gene is TRBJ2-5, the V gene TRBV7-9, with 8 bases aligning to TRBD2. The DNA end is more similar to TRBJ2-7, so the J call may be wrong. Germline CDR1 SEHNR, CDR2 FQNEAQ (reference sequence). This CDR3 spans 13 amino acids.

The chain couples TRBV7-8 to TRBJ1-5, with D tentatively TRBD1 (5 bases). Germline CDR1 and CDR2: SGHVS and FQNEAQ. The CDR3 length is 14 residues. Trimming removed 5 bases at V and 6 bases at J, with 14 bases between. CDR3: CASSNRDPPQPQHF. CDR3 sequence (DNA): TGTGCCAGCAGCAACCGGGACCCCCCTCAGCCCCAGCATTTT.

The V call is TRBV10-1, the J call TRBJ2-1, with 14 positions matching TRBD2. Germline-derived CDR1 and CDR2 are WNHNN and SYGVQD (reference sequence). The CDR3 totals 15 residues. V dropped 6 bases and J dropped 6; count of bases not matched to a gene: 4. CDR3 coding DNA: TGCGCCAGCAGGAGAGGACTAGCGGGAGGCAATGAGCAGTTCTTC. This sequence encodes CASRRGLAGGNEQFF.

The chain employs TRBV5-1 and TRBJ2-1; 7 positions agree with TRBD1. The ends lost 4 bases at V and 7 bases at J; junction bases unmatched: 11. This CDR3 is built from 15 residues. Germline V lookup: CDR1 SGHRS, CDR2 YFSETQ. This chain's CDR3 is CASSPRTGRVNEQFF. The CDR3 DNA is TGCGCCAGCAGCCCGAGGACAGGTCGAGTGAATGAGCAGTTCTTC.

In this sample, this clonotype turned up a few times. The V call is TRBV3-1, the J call TRBJ1-2; D is undetermined. Trimming stripped 4 bases from V and 4 bases from J, with 13 bases between. Germline values: CDR1 LGHDT, CDR2 YNNKEL (reference sequence). The length of the CDR3 is 14 residues. CDR3 sequence: CASSPRPTSYGYTF. The DNA of the CDR3 is TGTGCCAGCAGCCCCCGACCGACCTCCTATGGCTACACCTTC.

This clonotype was seen a handful of times. The V gene is TRBV6-5, the J gene TRBJ2-6; perhaps TRBD1 as D (5 bases). Trimming took off 5 bases at V and 0 bases at J, with 8 bases between the two ends. This CDR3 is built from 15 residues. Germline CDR1 and CDR2: MNHEY and SVGAGI. CDR3 bases: TGTGCCAGCAGTACAGGAGACTCTGGGGCCAACGTCCTGACTTTC. Its translation: CASSTGDSGANVLTF.